One sample yielded the 18 T cell receptor beta chains listed below, sequenced in a study of cytomegalovirus exposure and HLA in healthy donors. Use of 60 Vbeta and 13 Jbeta primers characterized the PCR. Only in-frame clones appear in the TCRdb table, and some are missing; sequencing was by immunoSEQ multiplex PCR. This sample has 100,000 to 150,000 clones, with over 15% found just once. Sequencing input: PBMCs. The receptor source for this set is a female donor in good health and CMV-seropositive.

The chain uses TRBV7-2 and TRBJ2-5; 8 bases align to TRBD2. The CDR3 sequence is 16 residues long. V lost 2 bases, J lost 4 bases, and 9 bases stayed unmatched. CDR1 SGHTA and CDR2 FQGNSA come from the germline V gene. CDR3 amino acids: CASSLLDSGSGETQYF. The CDR3 nucleotides are TGTGCCAGCAGCTTACTGGACAGCGGGAGCGGAGAGACCCAGTACTTC.

This chain uses TRBV9 with TRBJ2-7; possible D gene TRBD2, 6 bases. Germline V lookup: CDR1 SGDLS, CDR2 YYNGEE. The CDR3 has 14 residues. Trimming stripped 3 bases from V and 1 base from J, with 11 bases between. Here the CDR3 reads CASSASGPSYEQYF. CDR3 DNA: TGTGCCAGCAGCGCCAGCGGGCCATCCTACGAGCAGTACTTC.

This chain uses TRBV11-1 with TRBJ2-1; 7 bases are shared with TRBD2. The CDR3 consists of 15 residues. Trimming cost V 7 bases and J 0 bases; bases outside gene matches: 6. Germline CDR1 and CDR2: SGHAT and FQDESV (reference sequence). CDR3: CASNPSGSSYNEQFF. CDR3 coding DNA: TGTGCCAGCAACCCTAGCGGTAGCTCCTACAATGAGCAGTTCTTC. The whole variable domain, remainder taken from reference TRBV11-1 and TRBJ2-1, is EAEVAQSPRYKITEKSQAVAFWCDPISGHATLYWYRQILGQGPELLVQFQDESVVDDSQLPKDRFSAERLKGVDSTLKIQPAELGDSAMYLCASNPSGSSYNEQFFGPGTRLTVL.

The chain combines TRBV11-3 with TRBJ2-7, with a possible D match to TRBD1 (5 bases). V lost 5 bases and J lost 2, with 10 bases in between. Germline-derived CDR1 and CDR2 are SGHNT and YENEEA. CDR3 size: 13 residues. The CDR3 protein is CASSQDRAYEQYF. The CDR3 bases are TGTGCCAGCAGCCAAGACAGAGCCTACGAGCAGTACTTC.

The CDR3 sequence: CASSLSSDRSSYGYTF. The CDR3 coding sequence is TGTGCCAGCAGCCTATCCTCGGACAGGAGTAGCTATGGCTACACCTTC. The chain employs TRBV21-1 and TRBJ1-2; the table calls TRBD1, which could not be checked here. TRBV21-1 is marked as a pseudogene. The CDR3 is made up of 16 amino acids.

This clone occurred a few times. V and J are TRBV4-1 and TRBJ1-6; D gene unclear. V was shortened by 2 bases and J by 10 bases, with 15 bases between the two germline ends. The germline gives CDR1 MGHRA, CDR2 YSYEKL. The CDR3 totals 15 residues. CDR3 residues: CASSQQVTVGSPLHF. The CDR3 DNA is TGCGCCAGCAGCCAACAGGTAACGGTAGGATCACCCCTCCACTTT.

In its sample, this clone was seen a few times. The V and J genes are TRBV28 and TRBJ1-4, with 8 bases identical to TRBD1. This CDR3 contains 13 residues. Trimming took 4 bases from V and 11 from J; bases not matched to a gene: 6. Looked up from germline, CDR1 is MDHEN and CDR2 is SYDVKM. CDR3 sequence (DNA): TGTGCCAGCAGTTCGGGGACAGGCGGGAAACTGTTTTTT. Its protein is CASSSGTGGKLFF.

The sample holds a few counts of this clone. This chain connects TRBV4-2 to TRBJ1-1, with D unresolved. Germline-derived CDR1 and CDR2 are LGHNA and YNFKEQ. The CDR3 has 15 amino acids. Trimming took off 0 bases at V and 3 bases at J, with 11 bases between the two ends. The CDR3 DNA reads as TGTGCCAGCAGCCAAGATGGCCGCGCGGACACTGAAGCTTTCTTT. Its protein is CASSQDGRADTEAFF.

This clone turned up a few times. The V and J genes are TRBV7-2 and TRBJ1-2; D unclear. Trimming took 2 bases from V and 7 from J, leaving 11 bases between them. Germline CDR1 SGHTA, CDR2 FQGNSA. This CDR3 comprises 13 residues. The CDR3 coding sequence is TGTGCCAGCAGCTTATCTAGGAGTCGTGGCTACACCTTC. Translating gives CASSLSRSRGYTF.

The chain joins TRBV27 to TRBJ2-7; 7 bases map to TRBD1. V shed 6 bases and J 2 bases; nucleotides not matched to a gene: 10. Germline V gene data show CDR1 as MNHEY and CDR2 as SMNVEV (reference sequence). The CDR3 runs to 15 residues. The CDR3 reads CASRNTGQAPYEQYF. The CDR3 bases are TGTGCCAGCAGGAATACTGGACAGGCGCCCTACGAGCAGTACTTC.

This clone was counted a few times. This chain uses TRBV18 with TRBJ1-3; D uncertain. V was cut by 3 bases and J by 4 bases, with 7 bases left in between. Germline loops: CDR1 KGHSH, CDR2 LQKENI. The CDR3 covers 13 residues. In DNA form, the CDR3 reads TGTGCCAGCTCACCTACGACAGGAAACACCATATATTTT. Encoded protein: CASSPTTGNTIYF.

V usage is TRBV7-2 and J usage is TRBJ1-2; 7 bases are a match to TRBD1. Germline assignment: CDR1 SGHTA and CDR2 FQGNSA. There are 16 residues in the CDR3. V dropped 5 bases and J dropped 4; count of bases not matched to a gene: 13. CDR3 nucleotide sequence: TGTGCCAGCAGCGCCGCGACAGGGTGGGTTACCTATGGCTACACCTTC. It encodes CASSAATGWVTYGYTF.

The table lists this clone with a few counts. The chain couples TRBV19 to TRBJ1-2; a weak D match, TRBD1 (6 bases). The CDR3 sequence is 16 residues long. CDR1 LNHDA and CDR2 SQIVND come from the germline V gene (reference sequence). Trimming took off 2 bases at V and 4 bases at J, with 17 bases between the two ends. The CDR3 DNA reads TGTGCCAGTAGTATATTTTCGGGGGGCTGGATCTATGGCTACACCTTC. Protein sequence: CASSIFSGGWIYGYTF.

The CDR3 coding sequence is TGTGCCAGCAGTTTTCTAGCGGGCTCCTACGAGCAGTACTTC. Translating gives CASSFLAGSYEQYF. J is TRBJ2-7 and V is TRBV28; 8 nucleotides align to TRBD2. The CDR3 is 14 amino acids. J lost 0 bases, V lost 3 bases, and 1 base had no gene match. Germline CDR1 and CDR2: MDHEN and SYDVKM.

The table lists this clone with a few counts. The chain has TRBV4-1 and TRBJ2-7; 7 positions match TRBD2. V lost 3 bases and J lost 0; bases outside the gene matches: 5. The germline CDR1 and CDR2 sequences are MGHRA and YSYEKL. The CDR3 consists of 15 residues. The chain's CDR3 is CASSHRLASSYEQYF. As DNA, the CDR3 is TGCGCCAGCAGCCATCGACTAGCCAGCTCCTACGAGCAGTACTTC.

V and J are TRBV5-1 and TRBJ2-2; 7 nucleotides line up with TRBD2. This CDR3 comprises 15 residues. Germline V gene data show CDR1 as SGHRS and CDR2 as YFSETQ. J gave up 5 bases and V 4 bases, and 8 bases lay outside the gene matches. CDR3 nucleotides: TGCGCCAGCAGCCCCGGGGCGCGGGAGACCGGGGAGCTGTTTTTT. It translates to CASSPGARETGELFF.

The chain combines TRBV18 with TRBJ2-6; D is undetermined. CDR1 is KGHSH and CDR2 is LQKENI in the germline V gene. V was cut by 4 bases and J by 1 base, with 11 bases left in between. This CDR3 has 16 residues. The CDR3 DNA follows: TGTGCCAGCTCACTTTTTTCAGTTTCTGGGGCCAACGTCCTGACTTTC. Translation gives CASSLFSVSGANVLTF.

CDR3 coding DNA: TGTGCCAGCTCACCAAGGGACAGCTACTACAATGAGCAGTTCTTC. It codes for CASSPRDSYYNEQFF. The V call is TRBV18, the J call TRBJ2-1; TRBD1 agrees at 7 bases. With V trimmed by 2 bases and J by 3 bases, 4 bases remained unmatched. CDR3 length equals 15 residues. Germline V lookup: CDR1 KGHSH, CDR2 LQKENI.